The sequence of this T cell receptor beta chain was determined in a study of shared clonotypes between healthy human individuals. On the study more broadly: Three men and a couple of women, aged 18 to 49, were donors.

Clones were sequenced by immunoSEQ multiplex PCR, and TCRdb holds only the in-frame ones, with some missing. The sample holds a few million clones, roughly 95% seen once. There are 11 residues in the CDR3. Trimming stripped 4 bases from V and 4 bases from J, with 5 bases between. The germline V gene encodes CDR1 MGHDK and CDR2 SYGVNS. This clone was found a few times. What it binds is not known. Other DNA variants within this sample encode the same CDR3. General study findings and limits: The sole specimen, blood, was sampled, and tissue repertoires likely differ.

Naive-designated CD8 cells lacked CD45RO, were positively enriched for CCR7, and omitted terminally differentiated effector memory CD45RA+ cells. Within Nashville, Tennessee resided all donors, each a Caucasian adult. The chain employs TRBV25-1 and TRBJ2-7; possibly TRBD1 or TRBD2 for D (5 bases each). The receptor comes from a man aged 18-30 years in good health. Some clones in this sample may be carry-over from other donors' samples. The material sequenced was naive CD8+ T cells from PBMCs. This CDR3 is CASSGGYEQYF. The CDR3 region has the DNA TGTGCCAGCAGTGGGGGGTACGAGCAGTACTTC.